These 17 T cell receptor beta chains were sequenced from one sample in a study of blood T cell repertoires in COVID-19. Libraries were prepared by immunoSEQ multiplex PCR; TCRdb keeps only in-frame clonotypes and omits some of them. The data contain about 270,000 clones, about 89% of them seen just once; the ten biggest clones take up about 8.6%. Sequences were obtained from peripheral blood. The receptors stem from a man aged 35 to 55 with active or convalescent COVID-19.

J is TRBJ2-3 and V is TRBV11-3, with 7 bases identical to TRBD1. There are 14 residues in the CDR3. CDR1 is SGHNT and CDR2 is YENEEA in the germline V gene. With 4 bases clipped from V and 1 base from J, the junction kept 2 bases outside the gene matches. For the CDR3, the DNA is TGTGCCAGCAGCTCAACAGGGGGCACAGATACGCAGTATTTT. Translation: CASSSTGGTDTQYF.

The chain carries TRBV29-1 and TRBJ1-1, with TRBD1 as a possible D gene (6 bases). CDR3 size: 13 residues. In germline, CDR1 is SQVTM, CDR2 ANQGSEA. Trimming took 1 base from V and 5 from J, leaving 11 bases between them. The CDR3 is CSVEAGRGTEAFF. CDR3 nucleotides: TGCAGCGTTGAAGCAGGTAGGGGGACTGAAGCTTTCTTT.

CDR3 nucleotides: TGTGCCAGCAGTGAACGGGGAGAGAACACTGAAGCTTTCTTT. It encodes CASSERGENTEAFF. V and J are TRBV2 and TRBJ1-1; D is uncertain. Trimming took 2 bases from V and 1 from J, leaving 8 bases between them. CDR1 and CDR2 (germline): SNHLY, FYNNEI. The CDR3 is made up of 14 amino acids. The whole variable domain, filled in from reference TRBV2 and TRBJ1-1, reads EPEVTQTPSHQVTQMGQEVILRCVPISNHLYFYWYRQILGQKVEFLVSFYNNEISEKSEIFDDQFSVERPDGSNFTLKIRSTKLEDSAMYFCASSERGENTEAFFGQGTRLTVV.

This chain uses TRBV19 with TRBJ2-1, with 11 bases aligning to TRBD2. The CDR3 spans 16 residues. CDR1 LNHDA and CDR2 SQIVND come from the germline V gene (reference sequence). With 6 bases clipped from V and 2 bases from J, the junction kept 6 bases outside the gene matches. This CDR3 reads CASRQIAGGPYNEQFF. CDR3 DNA sequence: TGTGCCAGTAGACAAATAGCGGGAGGGCCCTACAATGAGCAGTTCTTC.

Comment on this clone: Within the sample, other DNA sequences also encode this same CDR3. The chain links TRBV19 to TRBJ2-5; 11 nucleotides match TRBD1. Germline CDR1 is LNHDA and CDR2 is SQIVND (reference sequence). The CDR3 runs 14 residues. Unmatched junction bases numbered 1, after V lost 3 bases and J lost 4 bases. The CDR3 protein is CASSIGTGGETQYF. The CDR3, as DNA: TGTGCCAGTAGTATCGGGACAGGGGGAGAGACCCAGTACTTC.

This chain uses TRBV11-2 with TRBJ2-1; TRBD2 aligns across 11 bases. The V gene end was trimmed by 5 bases and the J gene end by 4 bases; junction bases not matched to a gene: 4. Germline CDR1 reads SGHAT; CDR2 reads FQNNGV. CDR3 length: 15 residues. Here the CDR3 reads CASSTRLAGYNEQFF. CDR3 coding DNA: TGTGCCAGCAGCACAAGACTAGCGGGATACAATGAGCAGTTCTTC.

The chain carries TRBV15 and TRBJ2-1; D is possibly TRBD2 (6 bases). The V gene lost 0 bases and the J gene lost 2 bases, with 8 bases spanning the gap. This CDR3 has 15 amino acids. Per the germline V gene, CDR1 is LNHNV and CDR2 is YYDKDF (reference sequence). The CDR3 DNA follows: TGTGCCACCAGCAGAGACGGGAGTCCCTACAATGAGCAGTTCTTC. Translated, it gives CATSRDGSPYNEQFF.

V is TRBV28 and J is TRBJ1-4; TRBD1 might be the D (5 bases). The CDR3 sequence is 15 residues long. The V and J ends lost 1 base and 7 bases respectively, with 13 bases between them. The germline V gene encodes CDR1 MDHEN and CDR2 SYDVKM. In nucleotides, the CDR3 is TGTGCCAGCAGTTTATTTAGGGGAAGGGGTGAAAAACTGTTTTTT. This translates into CASSLFRGRGEKLFF.

The chain combines TRBV6-5 with TRBJ1-2; 10 bases are a match to TRBD1. Germline V gives CDR1 MNHEY, CDR2 SVGAGI. CDR3 size: 16 residues. V was clipped by 2 bases and J by 3 bases; unmatched bases: 6. The CDR3 nucleotides read TGTGCCAGCAGTTACACTGGGACAGGGGACGACTATGGCTACACCTTC. Protein: CASSYTGTGDDYGYTF.

The chain links TRBV18 to TRBJ2-7, with 9 bases lining up with TRBD2. CDR1 KGHSH and CDR2 LQKENI come from the germline V gene. Trimming removed 2 bases from V and 5 bases from J; junction bases left unmatched: 7. The CDR3 spans 15 residues. The CDR3 reads CASSPFSGSVDEQYF. DNA for the CDR3: TGTGCCAGCTCACCATTTAGCGGGAGTGTCGACGAGCAGTACTTC.

The chain combines TRBV28 with TRBJ2-7, with D perhaps TRBD2 (6 bases). The CDR3 totals 15 residues. V was clipped by 6 bases and J by 3 bases, with 18 bases between them. The V gene's germline CDR1 is MDHEN and CDR2 SYDVKM. Written as DNA, the CDR3 is TGTGCCAGCAGAGATCCGGGGCCCGGGAGCTACGAGCAGTACTTC. This encodes CASRDPGPGSYEQYF.

This chain uses TRBV30 with TRBJ1-5; 10 nucleotides agree with TRBD1. The V segment lost 2 bases and the J segment 6 bases; nucleotides outside the gene matches: 7. Germline CDR1 GTSNPN, CDR2 SVGIG (reference sequence). The CDR3 has 15 amino acids. The DNA of the CDR3 is TGTGCCTGGAGTCCACAGGGACAGGGGTTTCAGCCCCAGCATTTT. Translated: CAWSPQGQGFQPQHF. The full variable domain, its missing parts supplied by reference TRBV30 and TRBJ1-5, is SQTIHQWPATLVQPVGSPLSLECTVEGTSNPNLYWYRQAAGRGLQLLFYSVGIGQISSEVPQNLSASRPQDRQFILSSKKLLLSDSGFYLCAWSPQGQGFQPQHFGDGTRLSIL.

This clone was seen a single time. This chain links TRBV7-9 with TRBJ2-7, with no clear D. CDR3 length: 12 amino acids. V gave up 7 bases and J gave up 2 bases, with 9 bases separating them. Germline values: CDR1 SEHNR, CDR2 FQNEAQ (reference sequence). CDR3 region: CASMAQTYEQYF. As DNA, the CDR3 is TGTGCCAGCATGGCTCAAACCTACGAGCAGTACTTC.

The chain uses TRBV10-2 and TRBJ1-5, with D possibly matching TRBD1 (5 bases). Per germline, CDR1 WSHSY and CDR2 SAAADI. CDR3 length equals 14 residues. V lost 2 bases to trimming and J lost 4 bases, with 9 bases between them. CDR3: CASSEGRVNQPQHF. Written as DNA, the CDR3 is TGCGCCAGCAGTGAGGGCAGGGTGAATCAGCCCCAGCATTTT.

The chain employs TRBV6-5 and TRBJ1-4, with 7 bases matching TRBD1. Trimming at V came to 8 bases and at J to 3 bases, leaving 3 bases not matched to a gene. This CDR3 region has 13 residues. CDR1 MNHEY and CDR2 SVGAGI come from the germline V gene. CDR3 coding DNA: TGTGCCAGCGTGGACAGGTCTAATGAAAAACTGTTTTTT. Translated, it gives CASVDRSNEKLFF.

This chain links TRBV12-3 or TRBV12-4 with TRBJ1-1, with D possibly TRBD1 on 5 matching bases. V was pared by 9 bases and J by 3 bases, with 14 bases between. This CDR3 region has 13 residues. The CDR3 DNA sequence: TGTGCCAGTAACCTTAGGGGTGACACTGAAGCTTTCTTT. Translation: CASNLRGDTEAFF.

This rearrangement joins TRBV6-5 to TRBJ2-2, with a weak D call TRBD2 (6 bases). The CDR3 spans 14 residues. The V gene lost 7 bases and the J gene lost 3 bases, with 12 bases spanning the gap. CDR1 is MNHEY and CDR2 is SVGAGI in the germline V gene. The CDR3 sequence is CASTQDYHTGELFF. The DNA of the CDR3 is TGTGCCAGCACCCAGGACTATCACACCGGGGAGCTGTTTTTT.